A single sample gave rise to the 10 T cell receptor beta chains below, sequenced in a study of tumor and adjacent non-tumor tissue in lung cancer. Three rounds of nested PCR, following a modified ARM-PCR protocol, produced the TCRbeta library. TCRdb called the multiplex PCR reads again in MiXCR, with one record for every CDR3 protein. The sample yields under 95,000 distinct CDR3 sequences, about 72% seen once. This sample's RNA came from whole unsorted tissue. Sequencing used lung tumor tissue. Source of these receptors: a man between 60 and 75 years old with non-small cell lung cancer.

This clonotype has at least ten counts. The rearrangement links TRBV5-4 to TRBJ2-1, with D possibly called TRBD1 or TRBD2 (6 bases each). Trimming cost V 2 bases and J 7 bases, with 16 bases left between them. Germline V CDR1 and CDR2: SGHNT, YYREEE (reference sequence). There are 15 residues in the CDR3. The CDR3 loop is CASSLEQGLRNEQFF. Here the CDR3 DNA reads TGTGCCAGCAGCTTAGAACAGGGACTGAGGAATGAGCAGTTCTTC.

For this clonotype: The conserved closing phenylalanine or tryptophan is absent in this CDR3, likely reflecting a read error. This chain joins TRBV11-1 and TRBJ2-5, with 8 bases that match TRBD1. Per the germline V gene, CDR1 is SGHAT and CDR2 is FQDESV (reference sequence). The CDR3 covers 14 residues. The CDR3 reads CASSPGQGQETQYI. CDR3 DNA sequence: TGTGCAAGCAGCCCCGGACAGGGCCAAGAGACCCAGTACATC.

J is TRBJ1-4 and V is TRBV5-1; the match to TRBD1 covers 8 bases. Per the germline V gene, CDR1 is SGHRS and CDR2 is YFSETQ. V gave up 0 bases and J gave up 6 bases; unmatched junction bases: 4. The CDR3 has 15 residues. CDR3 loop: CASSLDGQGYEKLFF. Written as DNA, the CDR3 is TGCGCCAGCAGCTTGGACGGACAGGGTTATGAAAAACTGTTTTTT.

V gene TRBV11-2 combines with J gene TRBJ2-2; tentatively, D is TRBD2 (6 bases). The CDR3 consists of 15 residues. Germline V gives CDR1 SGHAT, CDR2 FQNNGV. V lost 1 base and J 1 base, leaving 7 bases between the germline ends. The chain's CDR3 is CASSLVGGNTGELFF. In nucleotides, the CDR3 is TGTGCCAGCAGCTTAGTGGGAGGGAACACCGGGGAGCTGTTTTTT. The full variable domain, its missing parts supplied by reference TRBV11-2 and TRBJ2-2, is EAGVAQSPRYKIIEKRQSVAFWCNPISGHATLYWYQQILGQGPKLLIQFQNNGVVDDSQLPKDRFSAERLKGVDSTLKIQPAKLEDSAVYLCASSLVGGNTGELFFGEGSRLTVL.

Details on this clonotype: As the CDR3 is not closed by the conserved phenylalanine or tryptophan, this likely results from a read error. CDR3 loop: CASSYGQGGSNEQFI. CDR3 nucleotides: TGTGCCAGTAGCTACGGACAGGGGGGGTCGAATGAGCAGTTCATC. This rearrangement joins TRBV7-8 to TRBJ2-1, with TRBD1 matching over 10 bases. Germline V gives CDR1 SGHVS, CDR2 FQNEAQ. This CDR3 is 15 amino acids long.

Turning to this clonotype: A read error may account for a junction end that differs from germline. The chain joins TRBV24-1 to TRBJ2-2; 10 bases align to TRBD1. Germline V gene data show CDR1 as KGHDR and CDR2 as SFDVKD. The CDR3 consists of 15 residues. CDR3 sequence: CAARPGQGFLRELFF. For the CDR3, the DNA is TGTGCCGCCAGACCGGGACAGGGGTTTCTCCGGGAGCTGTTTTTT.

Comments on this clonotype: The final CDR3 position lacks the conserved phenylalanine or tryptophan, pointing to a likely read error. The J gene is TRBJ1-2, the V gene TRBV29-1; D not resolved. V shed 7 bases and J shed 3 bases, with 12 bases lying between them. Germline CDR1 and CDR2: SQVTM and ANQGSEA. The CDR3 spans 12 residues. CDR3 bases: TGCAGCGCGCAGACCTACTACTATGGCTACACCATC. Its translation: CSAQTYYYGYTI.

On this clonotype itself: One end of the junction fails to match germline, which may point to a read error. The rearrangement joins TRBV6-1 to TRBJ2-3, with D perhaps TRBD2 (6 bases). There are 13 residues in the CDR3. Germline CDR1 reads MNHNS; CDR2 reads SASEGT. The CDR3 sequence is CASNIVRGDKQYF. The CDR3 bases are TGTGCCAGCAATATTGTTCGCGGGGATAAGCAGTATTTT.

This clonotype was counted a single time. A much larger clone differs by one base, so this may be a read error. The chain has TRBV20-1 and TRBJ2-1; D is unresolved. Germline V lookup: CDR1 DFQATT, CDR2 SNEGSKA (reference sequence). The CDR3 loop spans 13 amino acids. This chain's CDR3 is CTARDRSHNEQFF. Written as DNA, the CDR3 is TGCACTGCTAGAGATAGGAGCCACAATGAGCAGTTCTTC.

For this clonotype: Compared with germline, one end of the junction differs, possibly owing to a read error. This chain connects TRBV10-2 to TRBJ1-1; D may be TRBD1 (6 bases). Per the germline V gene, CDR1 is WSHSY and CDR2 is SAAADI. The CDR3 runs to 14 residues. The CDR3 region has the DNA TGCGCCAGCGAACTTAGGGGGGAGAACAGTGAAGCATTCTTT. This codes for CASELRGENSEAFF.